This TCR beta chain was sequenced during a study of OX40 agonist ivuxolimab in advanced cancers. Study as a whole: Patients treated during dose escalation were battling hepatocellular carcinoma, melanoma, renal cell or head and neck cancer. Partial responses occurred in Three dose-escalation patients, one with hepatocellular carcinoma and two with cutaneous melanoma. Study-wide points: Average numbers of expanded clones were greater in CD8+ T cells than in CD4+.

Sequencing used immunoSEQ multiplex PCR; TCRdb keeps in-frame clones, though not all of them. The sample lists about 38,000 clones, about 83% occurring once. The V gene lost 2 bases and the J gene lost 8 bases, with 12 bases spanning the gap. CDR3 length equals 13 residues. Germline V gene lookup returns CDR1 SEHNR and CDR2 FQNEAQ (reference sequence). Notes on this clone: Its antigen is undetermined.

The starting material was CD4+ or CD8+ T cells sorted from blood, obtained in a trial of the OX40 agonist ivuxolimab. V gene TRBV7-9 combines with J gene TRBJ1-2; D call uncertain. This receptor was obtained from an adult with an advanced solid tumor such as melanoma, head and neck, liver or kidney cancer. CDR3 sequence reads: CASSLLEGEGYTF. In nucleotides, the CDR3 is TGTGCCAGCAGCTTACTGGAGGGCGAGGGCTACACCTTC. The entire variable domain, with the rest obtained from reference TRBV7-9 and TRBJ1-2, is as follows: DTGVSQNPRHKITKRGQNVTFRCDPISEHNRLYWYRQTLGQGPEFLTYFQNEAQLEKSRLLSDRFSAERPKGSFSTLEIQRTEQGDSAMYLCASSLLEGEGYTFGSGTRLTVV.